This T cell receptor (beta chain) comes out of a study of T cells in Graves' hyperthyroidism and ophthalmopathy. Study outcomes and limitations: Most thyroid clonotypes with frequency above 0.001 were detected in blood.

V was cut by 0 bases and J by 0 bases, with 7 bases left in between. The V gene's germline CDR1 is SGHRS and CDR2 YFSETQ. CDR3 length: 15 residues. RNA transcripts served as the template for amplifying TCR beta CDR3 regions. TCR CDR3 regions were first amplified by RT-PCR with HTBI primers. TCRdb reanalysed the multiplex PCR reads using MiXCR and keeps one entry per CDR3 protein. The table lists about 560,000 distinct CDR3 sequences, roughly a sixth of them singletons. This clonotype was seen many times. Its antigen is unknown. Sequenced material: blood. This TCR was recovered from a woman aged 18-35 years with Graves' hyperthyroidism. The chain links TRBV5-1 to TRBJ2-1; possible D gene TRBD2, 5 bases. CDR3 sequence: CASSLVGSSYNEQFF. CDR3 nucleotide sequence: TGCGCCAGCAGCTTGGTAGGGAGCTCCTACAATGAGCAGTTCTTC.